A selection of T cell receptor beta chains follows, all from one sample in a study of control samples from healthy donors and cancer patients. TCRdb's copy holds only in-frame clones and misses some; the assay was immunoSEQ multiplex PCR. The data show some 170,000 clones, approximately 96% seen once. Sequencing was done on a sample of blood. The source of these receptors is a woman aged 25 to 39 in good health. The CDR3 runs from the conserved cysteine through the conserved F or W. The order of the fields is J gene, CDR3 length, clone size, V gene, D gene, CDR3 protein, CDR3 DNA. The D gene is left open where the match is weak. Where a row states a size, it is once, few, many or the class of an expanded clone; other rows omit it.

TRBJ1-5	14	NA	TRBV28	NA	CASSLTGFNQPQHF	TGTGCCAGCAGCCTAACAGGTTTCAATCAGCCCCAGCATTTT
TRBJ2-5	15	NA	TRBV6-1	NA	CASSEGVYREETQYF	TGTGCCAGCAGTGAAGGGGTCTACCGAGAAGAGACCCAGTACTTC
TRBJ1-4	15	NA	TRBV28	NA	CASSPRGEATEKLFF	TGTGCCAGCAGCCCCCGGGGGGAGGCCACAGAAAAACTGTTTTTT
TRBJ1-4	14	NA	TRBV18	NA	CASSPRQGGEKLFF	TGTGCCAGCTCACCGAGGCAGGGAGGGGAAAAACTGTTTTTT
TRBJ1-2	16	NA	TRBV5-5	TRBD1	CASSPQLGQGWGGYTF	TGTGCCAGCAGCCCTCAATTAGGACAGGGCTGGGGTGGCTACACCTTC
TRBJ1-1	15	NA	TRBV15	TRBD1	CATSTRDRGVTEAFF	TGTGCCACCAGCACCCGGGACAGGGGGGTCACTGAAGCTTTCTTT
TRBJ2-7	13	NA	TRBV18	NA	CASSPEIVNEQYF	TGTGCCAGCTCACCAGAAATTGTAAACGAGCAGTACTTC
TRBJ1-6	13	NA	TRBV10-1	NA	CASSRGFNSPLHF	TGCGCCAGCAGCCGGGGTTTTAATTCACCCCTCCACTTT
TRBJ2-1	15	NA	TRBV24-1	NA	CATSAREDSYNEQFF	TGTGCCACCAGTGCCCGGGAAGACTCCTACAATGAGCAGTTCTTC
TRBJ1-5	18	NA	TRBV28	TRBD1	CASSFLRQGTTSNQPQHF	TGTGCCAGCAGTTTCTTGAGACAGGGCACTACTAGCAATCAGCCCCAGCATTTT
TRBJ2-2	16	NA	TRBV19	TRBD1	CASSMGQGLLTRELFF	TGTGCCAGTAGTATGGGACAGGGATTACTAACCCGGGAGCTGTTTTTT
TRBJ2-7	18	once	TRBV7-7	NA	CASSLITRVGAPNYEQYF	TGTGCTAGCAGCTTAATCACTCGAGTTGGGGCGCCCAACTACGAGCAGTACTTC
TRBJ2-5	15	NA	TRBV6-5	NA	CASSPSRGLQETQYF	TGTGCCAGCAGTCCTAGCAGGGGACTCCAAGAGACCCAGTACTTC
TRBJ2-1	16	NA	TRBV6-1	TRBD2	CASSAMAGVSYNEQFF	TGTGCCAGCAGTGCGATGGCGGGAGTTTCCTACAATGAGCAGTTCTTC
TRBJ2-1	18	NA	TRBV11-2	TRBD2	CASSLETGLADSYNEQFF	TGTGCCAGCAGCTTAGAAACCGGACTAGCGGACTCCTACAATGAGCAGTTCTTC
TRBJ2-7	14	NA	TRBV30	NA	CAWSVKGPSYEQYF	TGTGCCTGGAGTGTAAAGGGCCCGAGTTACGAGCAGTACTTC
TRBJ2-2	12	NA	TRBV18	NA	CASSPGQPELFF	TGTGCCAGCTCACCAGGGCAGCCCGAGCTGTTTTTT
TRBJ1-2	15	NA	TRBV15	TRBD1	CATSHDRGSNYGYTF	TGTGCCACCAGCCACGACAGGGGATCTAACTATGGCTACACCTTC
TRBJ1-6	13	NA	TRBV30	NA	CAWRAGRESPLHF	TGTGCCTGGCGGGCAGGGCGGGAGTCACCCCTCCACTTT
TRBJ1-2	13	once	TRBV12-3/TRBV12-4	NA	CASSFWENYGYTF	TGTGCCAGCAGTTTTTGGGAAAACTATGGCTACACCTTC
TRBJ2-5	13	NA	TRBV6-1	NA	CASSELDQETQYF	TGTGCCAGCAGTGAACTGGACCAAGAGACCCAGTACTTC
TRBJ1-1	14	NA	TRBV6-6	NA	CASSTRGGPTEAFF	TGTGCCAGCAGTACCCGGGGGGGTCCAACTGAAGCTTTCTTT
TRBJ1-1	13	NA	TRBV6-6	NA	CASIYYGYPEAFF	TGTGCCAGCATCTATTACGGGTACCCTGAAGCTTTCTTT
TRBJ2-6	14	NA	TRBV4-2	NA	CASKRVGGANVLTF	TGTGCCAGCAAAAGAGTCGGTGGGGCCAACGTCCTGACTTTC
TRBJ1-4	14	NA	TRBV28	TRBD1	CASSFQGADEKLFF	TGTGCCAGCAGTTTTCAGGGGGCCGATGAAAAACTGTTTTTT
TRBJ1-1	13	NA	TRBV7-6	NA	CASSSDRNTEAFF	TGTGCCAGCAGCTCCGACAGGAACACTGAAGCTTTCTTT
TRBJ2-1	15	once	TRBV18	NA	CASSPLGPEYNEQFF	TGTGCCAGCTCACCTTTGGGACCGGAATACAATGAGCAGTTCTTC
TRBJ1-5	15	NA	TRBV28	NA	CASSAMGDSNQPQHF	TGTGCCAGCAGTGCAATGGGGGATAGCAATCAGCCCCAGCATTTT
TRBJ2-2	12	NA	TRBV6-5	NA	CASSYSTGELFF	TGTGCCAGCAGTTATTCCACCGGGGAGCTGTTTTTT
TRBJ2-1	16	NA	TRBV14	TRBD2	CASSPLVLAGDNEQFF	TGTGCCAGCAGCCCTCTGGTGCTAGCGGGGGACAATGAGCAGTTCTTC
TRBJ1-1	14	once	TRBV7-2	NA	CASSFRGPNTEAFF	TGTGCCAGCAGCTTCAGGGGACCCAACACTGAAGCTTTCTTT
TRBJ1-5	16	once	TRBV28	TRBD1	CASREIQGQGFQPQHF	TGTGCCAGCAGAGAAATTCAGGGACAGGGCTTCCAGCCCCAGCATTTT
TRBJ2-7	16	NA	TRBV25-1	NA	CASSSYRDGSSYEQYF	TGTGCCAGCAGTTCTTATAGGGACGGAAGCTCCTACGAGCAGTACTTC
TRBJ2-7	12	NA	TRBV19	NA	CASSMVGYEQYF	TGTGCCAGTAGTATGGTGGGGTACGAGCAGTACTTC
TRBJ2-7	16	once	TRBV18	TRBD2	CASSPGSREGSYEQYF	TGTGCCAGCTCACCGGGTTCCCGGGAGGGTTCCTACGAGCAGTACTTC
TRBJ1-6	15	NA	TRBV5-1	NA	CASSLGGQGRSPLHF	TGCGCCAGCAGCTTGGGAGGTCAGGGCCGCTCACCCCTCCACTTT
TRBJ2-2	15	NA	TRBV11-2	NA	CASSFTTGETGELFF	TGTGCCAGCAGCTTTACGACAGGAGAAACCGGGGAGCTGTTTTTT
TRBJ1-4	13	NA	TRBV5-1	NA	CASSVQGHEKLFF	TGCGCCAGCAGTGTCCAGGGGCATGAAAAACTGTTTTTT
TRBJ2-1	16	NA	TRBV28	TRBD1	CASSPRTGGRYNEQFF	TGTGCCAGCAGTCCCCGGACAGGGGGCCGCTACAATGAGCAGTTCTTC
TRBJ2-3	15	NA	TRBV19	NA	CASSVQGDRGDTQYF	TGTGCCAGTAGTGTACAGGGAGACCGGGGGGATACGCAGTATTTT
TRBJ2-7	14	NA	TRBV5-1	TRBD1	CASSTGTGISEQYF	TGCGCCAGCAGCACCGGGACAGGGATCAGCGAGCAGTACTTC
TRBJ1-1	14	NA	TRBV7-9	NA	CASSSGPGNTEAFF	TGTGCCAGCAGCTCCGGACCTGGGAACACTGAAGCTTTCTTT
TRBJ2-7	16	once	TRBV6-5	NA	CASSYSPGLSSYEQYF	TGTGCCAGCAGTTACTCACCCGGGCTTAGCTCCTACGAGCAGTACTTC
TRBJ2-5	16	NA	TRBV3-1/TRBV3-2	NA	CASSPEVGLPGETQYF	TGTGCCAGCAGCCCCGAAGTAGGACTTCCGGGAGAGACCCAGTACTTC
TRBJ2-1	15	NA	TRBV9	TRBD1	CASSVVGTVHNEQFF	TGTGCCAGCAGCGTAGTAGGGACAGTTCACAATGAGCAGTTCTTC
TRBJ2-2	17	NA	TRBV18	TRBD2	CASSPPGLAGNTGELFF	TGTGCCAGCTCACCACCAGGGCTAGCGGGGAACACCGGGGAGCTGTTTTTT
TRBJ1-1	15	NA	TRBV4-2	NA	CASSQDLGRMTEAFF	TGTGCCAGCAGCCAAGATCTGGGCAGGATGACTGAAGCTTTCTTT
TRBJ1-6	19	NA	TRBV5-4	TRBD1	CASSLGQGGPSSYNSPLHF	TGTGCCAGCAGCCTCGGACAGGGAGGCCCGAGCTCCTATAATTCACCCCTCCACTTT
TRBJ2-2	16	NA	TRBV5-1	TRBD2	CASSLVAGANTGELFF	TGCGCCAGCAGCTTGGTGGCGGGGGCGAACACCGGGGAGCTGTTTTTT